The sequence of this T cell receptor (beta chain) was determined in a study of identical twins. In this sample, this clonotype turned up a few times. What it recognizes is unknown. There are 16 residues in the CDR3. Trimming stripped 6 bases from V and 2 bases from J, with 17 bases between. Germline loops: CDR1 SGHTA, CDR2 FQGNSA. Study-wide results and limits: Within monozygotic twins, out-of-frame TCR alpha sharing was underestimated by the models.

Each CDR3 protein gets one entry after TCRdb re-called the 5' RACE reads with MiXCR. The sample consists of about 220,000 distinct CDR3 sequences, 7.5% of them appearing once. These data were likewise used in another study, on yellow fever vaccine responses in identical twins.

Sequenced material: CD8+ T cells sorted from blood. This chain joins TRBV7-2 and TRBJ2-1, with D perhaps matching TRBD1 or TRBD2 (5 bases each). The TCR originated in a woman aged 18-35 years in good health. The CDR3 reads CASSSKRGPTYNEQFF. The CDR3 DNA reads as TGTGCCAGCAGTTCAAAACGGGGACCTACCTACAATGAGCAGTTCTTC.